One T cell receptor (beta chain) is described in this entry. The antigen is unknown. Germline CDR1 ENHRY, CDR2 SYGVKD. V lost 7 bases to trimming and J lost 5 bases, with 12 bases between them. The CDR3 loop spans 13 amino acids. These data come from a study of cytomegalovirus exposure and HLA in healthy donors. Notes on the study in general: An analysis done earlier found most TCR beta V segments productive about 87% or about 30% of the time. A later analysis reportedly found fewer N-insertions in an Asian-associated ancestry cluster than the roughly 670-donor mean. Among TCR beta chains, those listed as cytomegalovirus-associated numbered over 150.

Amplification used 60 Vbeta primers and 13 Jbeta primers. Clones were sequenced by immunoSEQ multiplex PCR, and TCRdb holds only the in-frame ones, with some missing. Of about 190,000 clones listed, about 86% are singletons. The chain employs TRBV10-3 and TRBJ2-1, with D possibly being TRBD2 (6 bases). The source is a man aged 35 to 55 in good health and CMV-seropositive. Sequencing was done on a sample of PBMCs. CDR3 nucleotide sequence: TGTGCCATCAATGGGGACTCTAACAATGAGCAGTTCTTC. This translates into CAINGDSNNEQFF.